This T cell receptor beta chain comes out of a study of blood T cell repertoires in COVID-19. Background on the study: Samples representing acute and convalescent COVID-19 were sourced from the United States, Italy and Spain.

Sequencing was performed with immunoSEQ multiplex PCR; in TCRdb, only in-frame clones are kept and a portion is missing. Found here are about 120,000 clones, around 87% of them singletons; the top ten hold roughly 29%. V gave up 0 bases and J gave up 2 bases, with 14 bases separating them. Germline CDR1 reads SGDLS; CDR2 reads YYNGEE. This CDR3 spans 17 amino acids. The sample comprised peripheral blood. The receptor's source is a woman between 65 and 79 years old with acute or convalescent COVID-19. This chain links TRBV9 with TRBJ2-2; tentatively, D is TRBD1 (6 bases). In nucleotides, the CDR3 is TGTGCCAGCAGCGTAGCTCCTGGGACACACAACACCGGGGAGCTGTTTTTT. It encodes CASSVAPGTHNTGELFF.